These T cell receptor beta chains were read from a single sample in a study of T cell changes during pregnancy in multiple sclerosis. Data came from immunoSEQ multiplex PCR; TCRdb stores just in-frame clones and leaves some out. The sample shows tens of thousands of clones, roughly nine tenths of them seen only once. Specimen: peripheral blood, collected in the third trimester of pregnancy. These receptors all come from a female donor with multiple sclerosis, enrolled in a pregnancy study. Each CDR3 is given with its conserved first and last residue. The D gene is left open where the match is weak. The size of a clone is reported for some rows only, either as once, few or many, or as a class for expanded clones.

D gene,clone size,V gene,J gene,CDR3 DNA,CDR3 protein
.,.,TRBV11-2,TRBJ2-5,TGTGCCAGCAGCTCCCAGGGGAGAGGAGAGACCCAGTACTTC,CASSSQGRGETQYF
TRBD1,.,TRBV28,TRBJ1-1,TGTGCCAGCAACTTTAGGGACAGGAACACTGAAGCTTTCTTT,CASNFRDRNTEAFF
.,once,TRBV7-6,TRBJ2-3,TGTGCCAGCAGCCCCCAGGGGGGCAAGTTCGCAGATACGCAGTATTTT,CASSPQGGKFADTQYF
TRBD1,once,TRBV5-1,TRBJ2-2,TGCGCCAGCACCAGGGGACAGGGCCAGAACACCGGGGAGCTGTTTTTT,CASTRGQGQNTGELFF
.,.,TRBV11-2,TRBJ2-3,TGTGCCAGCAGCTCGAGGCTACTACGAGGGTACCCTACAGATACGCAGTATTTT,CASSSRLLRGYPTDTQYF
.,.,TRBV9,TRBJ1-1,TGTGCCAGCAGCGTAGGAATAAGAAACGGGAGGAACACTGAAGCTTTCTTT,CASSVGIRNGRNTEAFF
TRBD2,.,TRBV27,TRBJ2-3,TGTGCCAGCAGTTTACTGGATCTAGGACTAGCAGGAGATACGCAGTATTTT,CASSLLDLGLAGDTQYF
.,.,TRBV7-2,TRBJ1-5,TGTGCCAGCAGCCTGCCGGGGCAGCCCCAGCATTTT,CASSLPGQPQHF
.,.,TRBV4-3,TRBJ1-4,TGCGCCAGCAGCCAAATGACAGAAGATAATGAAAAACTGTTTTTT,CASSQMTEDNEKLFF
TRBD1,.,TRBV30,TRBJ1-2,TGTGCCTGGACCCGCGGGACAGGAAATAACTATGGCTACACCTTC,CAWTRGTGNNYGYTF
TRBD1,once,TRBV28,TRBJ2-7,TGTGCCAGCAGTTTATTGACAGGGTTGGGCGAGCAGTACTTC,CASSLLTGLGEQYF
TRBD2,once,TRBV29-1,TRBJ2-1,TGCAGCGTTGATTCGGGCCGGACTAGCGGGAGGTATAATGAGCAGTTCTTC,CSVDSGRTSGRYNEQFF
.,.,TRBV6-5,TRBJ1-5,TGTGCCAGCATTGGGACGGGGGTAGGGCAGCCCCAGCATTTT,CASIGTGVGQPQHF